Below, 12 T cell receptor beta chains from the same sample are listed, as sequenced in a study of blood T cell repertoires in COVID-19. Sequencing used immunoSEQ multiplex PCR; TCRdb keeps in-frame clones, though not all of them. The profile shows over 250,000 clones, roughly 90% of them singletons. Sample: PBMCs or T cells enriched from blood (not recorded which). These receptors all come from a man in his forties or fifties who had recovered from COVID-19.

The chain is built from TRBV5-5 and TRBJ1-2; perhaps TRBD1 as D (5 bases). Germline V CDR1 and CDR2: SGHKS, YYEKEE (reference sequence). Deletions cut 0 bases from V and 1 base from J, with 16 bases between. The CDR3 sequence is 17 residues long. CDR3 DNA: TGTGCCAGCAGCTTGGATCGCAGGGAGGTTTATAACTATGGCTACACCTTC. This translates into CASSLDRREVYNYGYTF. Variable domain in full (rest from reference TRBV5-5 and TRBJ1-2): DAGVTQSPTHLIKTRGQQVTLRCSPISGHKSVSWYQQVLGQGPQFIFQYYEKEERGRGNFPDRFSARQFPNYSSELNVNALLLGDSALYLCASSLDRREVYNYGYTFGSGTRLTVV.

The chain is built from TRBV4-3 and TRBJ2-6, with D tentatively TRBD1 (5 bases). The V end lost 2 bases, the J end lost 2 bases, and 10 bases lay between the germline ends. CDR1 and CDR2 from the germline V gene are LGHNA and YSLEER. This CDR3 comprises 16 residues. The CDR3 DNA reads TGCGCCAGCAGCCAAAACAGGCATCCTGGGGCCAACGTCCTGACTTTC. This encodes CASSQNRHPGANVLTF.

This clone was seen once. Additional DNA sequences in this sample encode the identical CDR3. This chain links TRBV7-8 with TRBJ2-2, with 10 nucleotides matching TRBD2. This CDR3 region has 16 residues. V trimming: 8 bases; J trimming: 5 bases; junction bases outside the gene matches: 11. Per germline, CDR1 SGHVS and CDR2 FQNEAQ. In nucleotides, the CDR3 is TGTGCCAGCGGAAGACTAGCGGGCGTAAATACCGGGGAGCTGTTTTTT. Amino acids: CASGRLAGVNTGELFF.

In this sample, this clone turned up a few times. The CDR3 sequence is CASRYDRGREKLFF. DNA for the CDR3: TGCGCCAGCAGATACGACAGGGGAAGAGAAAAACTGTTTTTT. The chain carries TRBV5-1 and TRBJ1-4; TRBD1 matches at 8 bases. V was pared by 5 bases and J by 8 bases, with 8 bases of the junction left unmatched. Germline V gene lookup returns CDR1 SGHRS and CDR2 YFSETQ. CDR3 length: 14 amino acids. Full variable domain (outside the CDR3, taken from reference TRBV5-1 and TRBJ1-4): KAGVTQTPRYLIKTRGQQVTLSCSPISGHRSVSWYQQTPGQGLQFLFEYFSETQRNKGNFPGRFSGRQFSNSRSEMNVSTLELGDSALYLCASRYDRGREKLFFGSGTQLSVL.

This clone was seen a single time. This chain links TRBV2 with TRBJ2-5, with unresolved D. This CDR3 has 13 amino acids. V dropped 5 bases and J dropped 5 bases, with 12 bases sitting between them. Germline V CDR1 and CDR2: SNHLY, FYNNEI. The CDR3 reads CASSLHRRETQYF. CDR3 nucleotides: TGTGCCAGCAGTTTACACCGGCGGGAGACCCAGTACTTC.

V gene TRBV2 combines with J gene TRBJ2-3; TRBD2 aligns across 13 bases. The germline CDR1 and CDR2 sequences are SNHLY and FYNNEI. This CDR3 is 18 amino acids long. V trimming: 2 bases; J trimming: 3 bases; junction bases outside the gene matches: 8. CDR3: CASSEPWTSGRGTDTQYF. For the CDR3, the DNA is TGTGCCAGCAGTGAACCCTGGACTAGCGGGAGAGGAACAGATACGCAGTATTTT.

The chain uses TRBV6-1 and TRBJ1-3; D is possibly TRBD1 (5 bases). The ends were cut back, 2 bases at V and 1 base at J, with 9 bases in the middle. Germline CDR1 reads MNHNS; CDR2 reads SASEGT. The CDR3 contains 15 residues. This CDR3 is CASSERSGSGNTIYF. The CDR3 DNA sequence: TGTGCCAGCAGTGAAAGGTCAGGGTCTGGAAACACCATATATTTT.

There are many counts of this clone. The V gene is TRBV6-4, the J gene TRBJ2-2; the D gene is possibly TRBD1 (5 bases). Trimming pared 0 bases from V and 1 base from J, leaving 9 bases between. This CDR3 comprises 16 residues. From germline, CDR1 is MRHNA and CDR2 SNTAGT. The CDR3, as DNA: TGTGCCAGCAGTGACTCGTTCCAGGGGAACACCGGGGAGCTGTTTTTT. This sequence encodes CASSDSFQGNTGELFF.

V usage is TRBV18 and J usage is TRBJ1-4; D perhaps matches TRBD1 (6 bases). V was clipped by 5 bases and J by 8 bases, with 18 bases between them. The CDR3 sequence is 15 residues long. Germline CDR1 is KGHSH and CDR2 is LQKENI. The CDR3 loop reads CASSISGGLTEKLFF. CDR3 in DNA: TGTGCCAGCTCAATCTCGGGGGGCCTCACGGAAAAACTGTTTTTT. Variable domain in full (rest from reference TRBV18 and TRBJ1-4): NAGVMQNPRHLVRRRGQEARLRCSPMKGHSHVYWYRQLPEEGLKFMVYLQKENIIDESGMPKERFSAEFPKEGPSILRIQQVVRGDSAAYFCASSISGGLTEKLFFGSGTQLSVL.

The chain uses TRBV13 and TRBJ1-1; D is perhaps TRBD1 (5 bases). Germline V gene data show CDR1 as PRHDT and CDR2 as FYEKMQ (reference sequence). The CDR3 is 15 residues long. Trimming pared 1 base from V and 8 bases from J, leaving 17 bases between. The DNA of the CDR3 is TGTGCCAGCAGCTTAGACCCCGACCGACGGGGGGAAGCTTTCTTT. It yields the protein CASSLDPDRRGEAFF. Full variable domain (remainder filled in from reference TRBV13 and TRBJ1-1): AAGVIQSPRHLIKEKRETATLKCYPIPRHDTVYWYQQGPGQDPQFLISFYEKMQSDKGSIPDRFSAQQFSDYHSELNMSSLELGDSALYFCASSLDPDRRGEAFFGQGTRLTVV.

The chain has TRBV29-1 and TRBJ2-5; 12 nucleotides line up with TRBD2. V was clipped by 6 bases and J by 2 bases; unmatched bases: 4. This CDR3 comprises 14 residues. Looked up from germline, CDR1 is SQVTM and CDR2 is ANQGSEA. CDR3 DNA: TGCAGCGTGAGACTAGCGGGGGAGCAAGAGACCCAGTACTTC. Protein product: CSVRLAGEQETQYF.

CDR3 DNA sequence: TGTGCCAGCAGCTTGGACAGGGGGAGTGGTGGCTACACCTTC. Residues: CASSLDRGSGGYTF. This rearrangement joins TRBV5-4 to TRBJ1-2, with 8 bases aligning to TRBD1. The CDR3 extends over 14 amino acids. Germline V gene sequence: CDR1 SGHNT, CDR2 YYREEE (reference sequence). V was pared by 0 bases and J by 7 bases, with 5 bases of the junction left unmatched.